This T cell receptor (beta chain) was sequenced in a study of shared clonotypes between healthy human individuals. About this clone: The antigen is undetermined. Other DNA sequences in the sample encode the same CDR3.

General study findings and limits: Donor scarcity curtailed the genetic and exposure-history diversity represented herein. Richness estimates generally favored naive over memory subsets.

CDR3 length equals 12 residues. Trimming took 5 bases from V and 7 from J, leaving 8 bases between them. Germline loops: CDR1 MNHEY, CDR2 SVGAGI. Genomic DNA (from each subset) was split evenly across several immunoSEQ plates. In the sorted-subset replicate PCRs, 150 to 200 ng DNA, 25,000 to 30,000 T cell genomes, was used. The protocol was immunoSEQ multiplex PCR, while the TCRdb copy is restricted to in-frame clones and leaves out a portion. The table shows millions of clones, with over 90% occurring only once. Source material: naive CD4+ T cells from PBMCs. As to subset: CD45RA+ positively selected. This TCR came from a man aged 18 to 30 in good health. Some clones in this sample may be carry-over from other donors' samples. The chain combines TRBV6-5 with TRBJ2-2; weak D call: TRBD1 (5 bases). CDR3 sequence: CASSSRVGELFF. The CDR3 bases are TGTGCCAGCAGTAGCAGGGTCGGGGAGCTGTTTTTT.